The 6 T cell receptor beta chains below all came from one sample that was sequenced in a study of cytotoxic CD8 clonotypes in ibrutinib-treated CLL. Clones were sequenced by immunoSEQ multiplex PCR, and TCRdb holds only the in-frame ones, with some missing. In the table there are around 300,000 clones, 80% of which are singletons. The sample in question was PBMCs, obtained before ibrutinib treatment. The receptor set was obtained from a human donor with chronic lymphocytic leukemia.

As for this clone: The same CDR3 is also encoded by other DNA sequences in this sample. The chain recombines TRBV5-4 with TRBJ1-3; D is uncertain. The CDR3 spans 14 residues. V lost 0 bases, J lost 0 bases, and 4 bases lay in between. Germline-derived CDR1 and CDR2 are SGHNT and YYREEE (reference sequence). CDR3 region: CASSLDLSGNTIYF. The CDR3 region has the DNA TGTGCCAGCAGCTTGGATCTCTCTGGAAACACCATATATTTT.

The V and J genes are TRBV5-4 and TRBJ2-2, with D unresolved. The V gene's germline CDR1 is SGHNT and CDR2 YYREEE (reference sequence). This CDR3 comprises 15 residues. Between the trimmed V and J ends, which lost 1 base and 4 bases, there was a span of 11 bases. The CDR3 sequence: CASSLSRTPTGELFF. The DNA for the CDR3 is TGTGCCAGCAGCTTGTCTCGAACACCCACCGGGGAGCTGTTTTTT.

The CDR3 nucleotides are TGTGCCTGGAGTGTAGGTGACGGAACCTACGAGCAGTACTTC. Protein sequence: CAWSVGDGTYEQYF. The rearrangement joins TRBV30 to TRBJ2-7, with D uncertain. Germline CDR1 reads GTSNPN; CDR2 reads SVGIG (reference sequence). V gave up 0 bases and J gave up 2 bases, with 11 bases separating them. This CDR3 has 14 amino acids.

This rearrangement joins TRBV20-1 to TRBJ2-1; D is possibly TRBD1 or TRBD2 (5 bases each). This CDR3 region has 11 residues. Germline-derived CDR1 and CDR2 are DFQATT and SNEGSKA (reference sequence). The germline V and J ends were trimmed by 4 bases and 10 bases, with 11 bases remaining between them. The CDR3: CSATPWGEQFF. CDR3 sequence (DNA): TGCAGTGCTACCCCGTGGGGGGAGCAGTTCTTC.

This clone was counted once. The chain carries TRBV5-8 and TRBJ2-7, with D unresolved. This CDR3 contains 11 residues. The germline V gene encodes CDR1 SGHTS and CDR2 YDEGEE. V was shortened by 5 bases and J by 2 bases, with 5 bases between the two germline ends. The CDR3 region has the DNA TGTGCCAGCAGGTTAGCCTACGAGCAGTACTTC. Translation gives CASRLAYEQYF.

This clone has more than one count but fewer than ten. The rearrangement uses TRBV10-1 and TRBJ2-1; D remains ambiguous. The CDR3 covers 13 residues. Trimming cost V 8 bases and J 3 bases, with 11 bases left between them. Germline CDR1 is WNHNN and CDR2 is SYGVQD (reference sequence). DNA of the CDR3: TGCGCCAGCGCCCCGGGTTACTACAATGAGCAGTTCTTC. Its protein product is CASAPGYYNEQFF.